Listed here is a single T cell receptor beta chain. This specimen belongs to a study of OX40 agonist ivuxolimab in advanced cancers. CDR1 SGHAT and CDR2 FQNNGV come from the germline V gene. With V trimmed by 5 bases and J by 10 bases, 10 bases remained unmatched. This CDR3 has 15 residues. The study sampled blood at baseline, cycle 4 day 1, and cycle 7 day 1. Clones were sequenced by immunoSEQ multiplex PCR, and TCRdb holds only the in-frame ones, with some missing. Counted here are roughly 98,000 clones, roughly 80% occurring once; the ten biggest clones make up about 1.6%. The V and J genes are TRBV11-2 and TRBJ1-6; 8 bases fit TRBD1. Sequencing used CD4+ or CD8+ T cells sorted from blood, obtained in a trial of the OX40 agonist ivuxolimab. The TCR was taken from an adult with an advanced solid tumor such as melanoma, head and neck, liver or kidney cancer. In nucleotides, the CDR3 is TGTGCCAGCAGCGAAAGTACAGGGGGGGTCTCACCCCTCCACTTT. This sequence encodes CASSESTGGVSPLHF.